Below are 4 T cell receptor beta chains sequenced from a single sample in a study of blood T cell repertoires in COVID-19. Sequenced by immunoSEQ multiplex PCR; TCRdb stores in-frame clones only, minus some. The repertoire has around 190,000 clones, roughly 87% of them found once; the top ten carry about 8.3%. The source material was peripheral blood. The receptors here all came from a woman between 65 and 79 years old with COVID-19, enrolled during active disease.

V usage is TRBV7-7 and J usage is TRBJ1-4; D gene uncertain. Trimming removed 5 bases at V and 0 bases at J, with 22 bases between. CDR1 and CDR2 from the germline V gene are SSHAT and FNYEAQ (reference sequence). The CDR3 is made up of 19 amino acids. CDR3 in DNA: TGTGCCAGCAGCCTCCATTATGCAAACGCGGGAACAACTAATGAAAAACTGTTTTTT. This codes for CASSLHYANAGTTNEKLFF.

V and J are TRBV5-1 and TRBJ1-2; D not certain. The CDR3 totals 15 residues. V lost 2 bases and J 1 base, leaving 12 bases between the germline ends. CDR1 and CDR2 (germline): SGHRS, YFSETQ. The CDR3 DNA reads as TGCGCCAGCAGCTTAATGGACTCCCTTAACTATGGCTACACCTTC. Translating it yields CASSLMDSLNYGYTF.

The V and J genes are TRBV19 and TRBJ1-2, with 7 bases that match TRBD1. V dropped 5 bases and J dropped 4; count of bases not matched to a gene: 13. Germline V gene sequence: CDR1 LNHDA, CDR2 SQIVND (reference sequence). The CDR3 contains 16 residues. Here the CDR3 DNA reads TGTGCCAGTAGTCCTCGCCATCAGACAGGGACCTATGGCTACACCTTC. Residues: CASSPRHQTGTYGYTF.

This chain uses TRBV5-1 with TRBJ2-6, with 7 bases lining up with TRBD1. Trimming cost V 2 bases and J 4 bases; bases outside gene matches: 9. This CDR3 is built from 17 residues. From germline, CDR1 is SGHRS and CDR2 YFSETQ. The CDR3 DNA is TGCGCCAGCAGCTTTAGCCAACAGGGGTCGGGGGCCAACGTCCTGACTTTC. This translates into CASSFSQQGSGANVLTF.